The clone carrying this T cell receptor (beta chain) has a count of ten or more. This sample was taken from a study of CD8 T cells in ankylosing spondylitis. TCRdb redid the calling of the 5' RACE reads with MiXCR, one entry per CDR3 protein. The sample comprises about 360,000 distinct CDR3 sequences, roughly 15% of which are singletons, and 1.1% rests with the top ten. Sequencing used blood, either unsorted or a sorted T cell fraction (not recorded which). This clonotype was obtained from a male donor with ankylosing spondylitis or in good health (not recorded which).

In DNA form, the CDR3 reads TGTGCCAGCAGTGGGTCTGGGGGCTACACCTTC. Translating gives CASSGSGGYTF. The genes are TRBV6-5 and TRBJ1-2; D remains unclear. The CDR3 is made up of 11 amino acids. Germline lookup yields CDR1 MNHEY and CDR2 SVGAGI. Trimming took 5 bases from V and 8 from J, leaving 9 bases between them.